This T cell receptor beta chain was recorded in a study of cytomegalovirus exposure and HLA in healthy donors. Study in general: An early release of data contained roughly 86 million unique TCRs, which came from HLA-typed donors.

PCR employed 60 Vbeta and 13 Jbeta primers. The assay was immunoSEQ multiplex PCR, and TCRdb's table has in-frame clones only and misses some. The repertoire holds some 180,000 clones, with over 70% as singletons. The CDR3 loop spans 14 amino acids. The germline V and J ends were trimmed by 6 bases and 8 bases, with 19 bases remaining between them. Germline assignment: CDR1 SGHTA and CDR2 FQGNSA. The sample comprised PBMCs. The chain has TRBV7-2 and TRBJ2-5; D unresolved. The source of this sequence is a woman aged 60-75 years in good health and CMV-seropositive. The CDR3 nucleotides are TGTGCCAGCAGTCTACCCCCTACGGCGGAAACCCAGTACTTC. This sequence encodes CASSLPPTAETQYF.